Sequencing of this T cell receptor beta chain was carried out in a study of neurological immune-mediated disorders (dated by TCRdb to 2018 to 2020). Broadly, across the study: Among the roughly 35 multiple sclerosis patients, relapsing-remitting MS accounted for approximately 31 and secondary progressive MS accounted for 3. Using UMI-based sequencing, the study compared peripheral blood TCR-beta repertoires from patients with HTLV-I-associated myelopathy (HAM/TSP), patients with multiple sclerosis, and healthy controls. Longitudinal samples, technical triplicates and paired sorted CD4+ and CD8+ T-cell subsets, alongside PBMC samples, were included among the roughly 100 TCR-beta libraries. The cohort comprised about 68 subjects: roughly 15 HAM/TSP patients, 35 or so multiple sclerosis patients and 20 or so healthy controls.

Reading from cysteine to valine, the CDR3 counts 14 amino acids. The only DNA kept is the CDR3, 42 bases in frame from the first base. V is pruned by 5 bases and J by 0 bases, leaving 4 bases of the junction without a gene match. CDR1 and CDR2 (SGHTA, FQGNSA) derive from the germline V gene. What the authors observed across the whole study: No identical CDR3 amino acid sequences were shared among expanded clones across subjects, suggesting private TCR-beta repertoires in all groups. Repertoires from 18 of 34 MS patients were grouped by phylogenetic analysis into a cluster of related CDR3 sequences, suggesting a possible repertoire-level signature. The highest TCR clonal expansion was observed in HAM/TSP patients, whereas the lowest was observed in MS patients, even when compared with healthy controls. The MS cluster showed no association with clinical or MRI features, and the authors stated that larger cohorts are needed.

For unsorted PBMC libraries, 2 million PBMCs were used after storage in RNAlater at -80 degrees C until RNA extraction. Multiple sclerosis patients were enrolled in a US clinical protocol under which disease progression was evaluated by magnetic resonance imaging. PBMCs were separated from peripheral blood using Ficoll-Hypaque density gradient centrifugation and then cryopreserved in liquid nitrogen. cDNA was synthesized by template-switch 5'RACE using a primer carrying a 10-nucleotide random unique molecular identifier by which each TCR transcript was tagged. Over 200 million TCR-beta sequences, covering 15-18 subjects, were produced in each sequencing run. The RNeasy kit was used for extraction of total RNA. The KAPA Real-time Library Amplification kit was used to amplify TCR-beta VDJ regions with primers for the TCR constant region and the 5'RACE anchor. A first PCR added sample indexes and Illumina adaptors, and a second PCR then raised library yield. After purification with Ampure beads, the TCR product of roughly 650 bp was size-selected on a 2% E-gel SizeSelection system. Before pooling, library quality was checked on a Bioanalyzer, concentration was measured with Qubit, and libraries were quantified with the Kapa Library Quantification kit. Libraries were sequenced paired-end 2 x 150 bp on an Illumina HiSeq 2500. To increase sequence diversity, roughly 24-32% phiX was spiked into each library pool. In the original analysis: The quality-filtered reads were processed with the UMI-based MiGEC pipeline, whose error correction step removed more than 80% of the raw TCR sequences. VDJ genes were aligned to IMGT germline references, and clonotypes were defined by unique CDR3 amino acid sequence plus V-J genes. Clonal expansion, Shannon diversity and CDR3 relatedness were evaluated with VDJtools (CalcPairwiseDistances, ClusterSamples), while phylogenetic trees were built in CLCbio workbench. Expanded clones were defined as having at least 8 unique UMIs, based on coefficient-of-variation modelling across technical triplicates. Starting from the raw public reads, TCRdb applied fastp trimming at Q25, assembled clones with MiXCR and retained in-frame beta chains. Identical CDR3 proteins give one entry, which carries the most common genes and DNA. TCRdb, rather than the study authors, made the V and J calls. The sample has 70,000 or so distinct CDR3 sequences on record, 2.5% to 4% of them singletons. About 5.5% of the sample is held by the ten biggest clonotypes.

This clonotype has a count of ten or more. This clone's antigen is unknown. There are no base qualities to consult, and no much larger clone falls within one base. The rearrangement joined TRBV7-2 to TRBJ2-7, and TRBD2 aligns with 7 junction nucleotides. Sequenced material: PBMCs. The receptor comes from a woman in her forties or fifties with multiple sclerosis. The CDR3 here reads CASSPGGTSYEQYV. The bases read TGTGCCAGCAGCCCGGGGGGAACCTCCTACGAGCAGTACGTC.